The rows below give T cell receptor beta chains drawn from one sample of a study of T-cell memory formation after mild COVID-19. TCRdb ran MiXCR on the 5' RACE reads and lists one entry per CDR3 protein. The table shows about 350,000 distinct CDR3 sequences, with roughly 15% occurring only once. Sequenced: PBMCs or a T cell subset sorted from them (not recorded which). Every receptor here comes from a man aged 18 to 30 who had mild COVID-19 (a few samples of this study predate the infection). Cell type and time point are not known. CDR3s include the opening cysteine and the closing phenylalanine or tryptophan. The D gene is left open where the match is weak. Some rows have no size entry. The others give once, few or many, or a class for an expanded clone.

TRBV21-1,few,TRBJ2-1,-,TGTGCCAGCAGCCCTTCCCCCGGGACTAGCGGGGGGGCGGCGAACAATGAGCAGTTCTTC,CASSPSPGTSGGAANNEQFF
TRBV5-6,-,TRBJ1-1,-,TGTGCCAGCAGCTTATCCCAGGACGGCATGAACACTGAAGCTTTCTTT,CASSLSQDGMNTEAFF
TRBV7-9,-,TRBJ2-1,-,TGTGCCAGCAGCCGACCCTCCTCGGGGGGCCTAAATGAGCAGTTCTTC,CASSRPSSGGLNEQFF
TRBV7-2,many,TRBJ2-2,TRBD1,TGTGCCAGCAGCCGACAGGGCGACACCGGGGAGCTGTTTTTT,CASSRQGDTGELFF
TRBV20-1,-,TRBJ1-2,TRBD1,TGCAGTGCTAGAGATCAGGGGGCTGATGGCTACACCTTC,CSARDQGADGYTF
TRBV7-3,many,TRBJ1-1,-,TGTGCCAGCAGCTTATACCCTGGGATCACTGAAGCTTTCTTT,CASSLYPGITEAFF
TRBV5-1,-,TRBJ2-3,-,TGCGCCAGCAGCTTGGCCGGCAGGGTCACAGATACGCAGTATTTT,CASSLAGRVTDTQYF
TRBV9,many,TRBJ2-7,-,TGTGCCAGCAGCGCGGACGTCAGCCGGGCCTACGAGCAGTACTTC,CASSADVSRAYEQYF
TRBV6-5,-,TRBJ2-7,-,TGTGCCAGCAGTTACTCGGTAGCGTCCGAGCAGTACTTC,CASSYSVASEQYF
TRBV5-6,-,TRBJ2-6,-,TGTGCCAGCAGCCCCGTCCCCGGCTCTGGCGGGGCCAACGTCCTGACTTTC,CASSPVPGSGGANVLTF
TRBV9,-,TRBJ1-1,-,TGTGCCAGCAGCGTAGGTCAGGGCCCTCTCACTGAAGCTTTCTTT,CASSVGQGPLTEAFF
TRBV12-3/TRBV12-4,many,TRBJ2-7,-,TGTGCCAGCAGTCCCCGCCCCCAGCGGCCCTCCTACGAGCAGTACTTC,CASSPRPQRPSYEQYF
TRBV4-1,-,TRBJ2-6,-,TGCGCCAGCAGCCAAGTTGGGCAGAGCTCTGGGGCCAACGTCCTGACTTTC,CASSQVGQSSGANVLTF
TRBV23-1,-,TRBJ1-6,TRBD1,TGCGCCAGCAGTCTTCGGGGGGACAGGTTGAATTCACCCCTCCACTTT,CASSLRGDRLNSPLHF
TRBV6-5,-,TRBJ1-3,-,TGTGCCAGCAGTCAACCACCGGGGCTCTCTGGAAACACCATATATTTT,CASSQPPGLSGNTIYF
TRBV28,few,TRBJ2-5,TRBD1,TGTGCCAGCAGAACGGGACAGGGGCTTTTTGAGACCCAGTACTTC,CASRTGQGLFETQYF
TRBV5-1,-,TRBJ1-1,-,TGCGCCAACAGCTTGGGTCCGACAGCGAACACTGAAGCTTTCTTT,CANSLGPTANTEAFF
TRBV7-2,many,TRBJ2-5,-,TGTGCCAGCAGCTTAGCTCAACAAGAGACCCAGTACTTC,CASSLAQQETQYF
TRBV7-2,-,TRBJ1-2,-,TGTGCCAGCAGCTTAGCCGGGAGACTATACTATGGCTACACCTTC,CASSLAGRLYYGYTF
TRBV20-1,-,TRBJ2-5,-,TGCAGTGCTAGAGACCGCCGGGACGGCCAAGAGACCCAGTACTTC,CSARDRRDGQETQYF
TRBV7-2,few,TRBJ2-1,-,TGTGCCAGCAGCTTAAATCAGCCGATCGGATACAATGAGCAGTTCTTC,CASSLNQPIGYNEQFF
TRBV19,few,TRBJ2-2,-,TGTGCCAGTAGTATAGCCCGTGGGAGGTCCTACACCGGGGAGCTGTTTTTT,CASSIARGRSYTGELFF
TRBV2,-,TRBJ1-1,TRBD1,TGTGCCAGCGGACGGACAGGGGGGACCGAAGCTTTCTTT,CASGRTGGTEAFF
TRBV6-1,-,TRBJ2-7,TRBD1,TGTGCCAGCAGGGGGGTCGGGACAGGGGAATACAACGAGCAGTACTTC,CASRGVGTGEYNEQYF
TRBV4-1,-,TRBJ1-6,-,TGCGCCAGCAGCACGGCACGGCTTAATTCACCCCTCCACTTT,CASSTARLNSPLHF
TRBV6-6,few,TRBJ1-2,-,TGTGCCAGCAGCAAAGAACCCAGGGAGAAGGACACCTTC,CASSKEPREKDTF
TRBV5-5,many,TRBJ2-5,-,TGTGCCAGCAGGAACCTGTTAAACCAAGAGACCCAGTACTTC,CASRNLLNQETQYF
TRBV6-5,many,TRBJ2-3,-,TGTGCCAGCAACCCGAAGGGGGTCGGCACAGATACGCAGTATTTT,CASNPKGVGTDTQYF
TRBV5-1,-,TRBJ2-5,TRBD1,TGCGCCAGCAGCATCGACAGGGTTCGCGAGACCCAGTACTTC,CASSIDRVRETQYF
TRBV6-6,-,TRBJ1-2,-,TGTGCCAGCAGTCCGCCACTTCATTTCGGCTACACCTTC,CASSPPLHFGYTF
TRBV4-2,many,TRBJ1-1,TRBD1,TGTGCCAGCAGCGAACAGGGGCCCGAGGACACTGAAGCTTTCTTT,CASSEQGPEDTEAFF
TRBV2,-,TRBJ2-2,-,TGTGCCAGCAGAGAGCGCTATACCGGGGAGCTGTTTTTT,CASRERYTGELFF
TRBV12-3/TRBV12-4,few,TRBJ2-3,TRBD1,TGTGCCAGCGTGCGGGCAGGGGGCGCGTCTGGCACAGATACGCAGTATTTT,CASVRAGGASGTDTQYF
TRBV5-1,many,TRBJ2-5,-,TGCGCCAGCAGCCCGGGGGCAGGGGCTTGGGAGACCCAGTACTTC,CASSPGAGAWETQYF
TRBV6-5,few,TRBJ1-5,-,TGTGCCAGCAGTTTAGGAACCGGCCAGCCCCAGCATTTT,CASSLGTGQPQHF
TRBV4-3,few,TRBJ2-5,-,TGCGCCAGCAGCCAAGATATAACAGAGACCCAGTACTTC,CASSQDITETQYF
TRBV6-5,-,TRBJ2-2,-,TGTGCCAGCAGTTACGTTTCGGGGGCGGGCACCGGGGAGCTGTTTTTT,CASSYVSGAGTGELFF
TRBV28,-,TRBJ2-5,-,TGTGCCAGCGCCGGGGGCAGGGAGACCCAGTACTTC,CASAGGRETQYF
TRBV7-9,many,TRBJ2-3,TRBD2,TGTGCCAGCGGACCGGGGGGGTCCACAGATACGCAGTATTTT,CASGPGGSTDTQYF
TRBV7-3,-,TRBJ2-3,-,TGTGCCAGCAGCCTGACCCGAAACACAGATACGCAGTATTTT,CASSLTRNTDTQYF
TRBV20-1,few,TRBJ1-5,TRBD1,TGCAGTGCTAGAGCGGGGGGACAGAGGGATCAGCCCCAGCATTTT,CSARAGGQRDQPQHF
TRBV6-5,-,TRBJ1-2,TRBD1,TGTGCCAGCAGTCAGGGGGTAGCTAACTATGGCTACACCTTC,CASSQGVANYGYTF
TRBV29-1,few,TRBJ1-2,-,TGCAGCGTTGAAGACGAAGGGGTGAGCTATGGCTACACCTTC,CSVEDEGVSYGYTF
TRBV11-2,-,TRBJ2-5,-,TGTGCCAGCAGTCCTGTGCGGGACTTCCAAGAGACCCAGTACTTC,CASSPVRDFQETQYF
TRBV20-1,few,TRBJ1-2,-,TGCAGTGCTAGAGATCAGCTGGGTGGAGGCTACACCTTC,CSARDQLGGGYTF
TRBV19,few,TRBJ2-4,-,TGTGCCAGTAGTATGACTGGCCCGGCGGGTGAATCCAAAAACATTCAGTACTTC,CASSMTGPAGESKNIQYF
TRBV12-3/TRBV12-4,few,TRBJ2-2,TRBD1,TGTGCCAGCAGGGACCGGGACAGCTACACCGGGGAGCTGTTTTTT,CASRDRDSYTGELFF
TRBV28,few,TRBJ2-1,-,TGTGCCAGCAGTCCACACGAACTTCAAACGGAGCAGTTCTTC,CASSPHELQTEQFF
TRBV30,-,TRBJ1-1,TRBD1,TGTGCCTGGAAGGAGTCGGGAGAGGGGGCCCTATACCCTGAAGCTTTCTTT,CAWKESGEGALYPEAFF
TRBV20-1,-,TRBJ1-3,-,TGCAGTGGAGTTGAGGGGGGCCGGCGAAACACCATATATTTT,CSGVEGGRRNTIYF
TRBV4-1,many,TRBJ2-7,-,TGCGCCAGCAGCCAAGTGTGGGGGGCTTACGAGCAGTACTTC,CASSQVWGAYEQYF
TRBV5-6,few,TRBJ1-3,-,TGTGCCAGCAGCTACACGACGGTCTCTGGAAACACCATATATTTT,CASSYTTVSGNTIYF
TRBV10-3,many,TRBJ1-2,TRBD1,TGTGCCACCCACAGGGGATACTATGGCTACACCTTC,CATHRGYYGYTF
TRBV7-2,-,TRBJ1-2,-,TGTGCCAGCAGCTTAAGTTTTGGCACCCAAAACTATGGCTACACCTTC,CASSLSFGTQNYGYTF
TRBV4-1,many,TRBJ2-7,-,TGCGCCAGCAGCCAAGACGCCGGGGCCGGTCCCGCCTACGAGCAGTACTTC,CASSQDAGAGPAYEQYF